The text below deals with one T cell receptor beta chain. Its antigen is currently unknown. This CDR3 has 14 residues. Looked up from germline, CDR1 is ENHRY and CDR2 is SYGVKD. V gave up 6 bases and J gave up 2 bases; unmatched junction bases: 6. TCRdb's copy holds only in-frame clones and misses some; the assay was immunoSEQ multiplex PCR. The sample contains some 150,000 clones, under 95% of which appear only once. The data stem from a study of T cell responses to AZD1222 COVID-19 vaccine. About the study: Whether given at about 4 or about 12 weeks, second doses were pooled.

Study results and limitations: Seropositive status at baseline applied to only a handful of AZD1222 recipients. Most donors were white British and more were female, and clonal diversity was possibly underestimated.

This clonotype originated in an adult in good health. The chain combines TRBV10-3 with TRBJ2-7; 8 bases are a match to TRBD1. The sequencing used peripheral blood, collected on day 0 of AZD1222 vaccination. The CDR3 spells CAIRGTGLTYEQYF. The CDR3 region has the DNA TGTGCCATCAGGGGGACAGGCCTGACCTACGAGCAGTACTTC.